The 12 T cell receptor beta chains in this list originate from one sample, sequenced in a study of blood T cell repertoires in COVID-19 (dated by TCRdb to between 2020 and 2021). The method was the immunoSEQ multiplex PCR assay. The source is immuneACCESS, and TCRdb retained only in-frame sequences with V and J called. Part of the clones is not carried over; for the studies checked, unresolved V genes explain less than half of this, and the remainder is unexplained. In this sample the table shows 150,000 to 200,000 clones, around 80% of which occur a single time. The top ten constitute about 11% of the sample. The specimen was peripheral blood. The receptors come from a woman aged 80 or over with COVID-19, enrolled during active disease.

This rearrangement joins TRBV5-6 to TRBJ2-3; the match to TRBD1 covers 7 bases. The CDR3 spans 14 residues. The V gene end was trimmed by 4 bases and the J gene end by 2 bases; junction bases not matched to a gene: 4. Germline V lookup: CDR1 SGHDT, CDR2 YYEEEE. CDR3 protein: CASSKGQITDTQYF. The CDR3 bases are TGTGCCAGCAGCAAGGGACAGATCACAGATACGCAGTATTTT.

V gene TRBV5-1 combines with J gene TRBJ2-1; 7 bases align to TRBD2. CDR1 is SGHRS and CDR2 is YFSETQ in the germline V gene. Trimming at V came to 5 bases and at J to 10 bases, leaving 6 bases not matched to a gene. CDR3 size: 12 residues. This CDR3 reads CASSPVAGEQFF. Here the CDR3 DNA reads TGCGCCAGCAGTCCAGTAGCGGGCGAGCAGTTCTTC. Supplemented by reference TRBV5-1 and TRBJ2-1, the full variable domain reads KAGVTQTPRYLIKTRGQQVTLSCSPISGHRSVSWYQQTPGQGLQFLFEYFSETQRNKGNFPGRFSGRQFSNSRSEMNVSTLELGDSALYLCASSPVAGEQFFGPGTRLTVL.

The J gene is TRBJ1-2, the V gene TRBV4-1; 10 bases are shared with TRBD1. With 4 bases clipped from V and 3 bases from J, the junction kept 2 bases outside the gene matches. Germline assignment: CDR1 MGHRA and CDR2 YSYEKL. CDR3 size: 14 residues. The CDR3, as DNA: TGCGCCAGCAGCCGACAGGGGGCGTACTATGGCTACACCTTC. Translation gives CASSRQGAYYGYTF.

This clone showed up just a few times. The rearrangement uses TRBV10-3 and TRBJ2-7; perhaps TRBD1 as D (5 bases). The germline V gene has CDR1 ENHRY and CDR2 SYGVKD. Trimming took off 10 bases at V and 3 bases at J, with 13 bases between the two ends. This CDR3 contains 12 residues. CDR3 residues: CATRTPSYEQYF. Here the CDR3 DNA reads TGTGCCACCCGGACACCGAGCTACGAGCAGTACTTC.

This clone was counted a single time. This chain uses TRBV29-1 with TRBJ2-1; the match to TRBD2 covers 10 bases. From germline, CDR1 is SQVTM and CDR2 ANQGSEA. Trimming removed 1 base from V and 5 bases from J; junction bases left unmatched: 11. The CDR3 is 17 amino acids. In DNA form, the CDR3 reads TGCAGCGTTGAAGGGCTTCGCGGGACTAGCGCAGACAATGAGCAGTTCTTC. Encoded protein: CSVEGLRGTSADNEQFF.

The rearrangement uses TRBV6-2 or TRBV6-3 and TRBJ1-2, with D unclear. This CDR3 contains 12 residues. The germline gives CDR1 MNHEY, CDR2 SVGEGT. Trimming shortened V by 5 bases and J by 9 bases, and 13 bases separated the two germline ends. The CDR3 loop reads CASSPGSMSYTF. CDR3 bases: TGTGCCAGCAGTCCCGGGAGTATGAGCTACACCTTC.

CDR3 DNA sequence: TGTGCCAGCAGCATCATTACCGGGACTAGCGGGGGGGCCTACAATGAGCAGTTCTTC. Amino acid sequence: CASSIITGTSGGAYNEQFF. J is TRBJ2-1 and V is TRBV7-2; 16 bases map to TRBD2. V gave up 5 bases and J gave up 2 bases; unmatched junction bases: 9. The CDR3 sequence is 19 residues long. Germline loops: CDR1 SGHTA, CDR2 FQGNSA. The complete variable domain, with remaining parts taken from reference TRBV7-2 and TRBJ2-1, reads GAGVSQSPSNKVTEKGKDVELRCDPISGHTALYWYRQSLGQGLEFLIYFQGNSAPDKSGLPSDRFSAERTGGSVSTLTIQRTQQEDSAVYLCASSIITGTSGGAYNEQFFGPGTRLTVL.

This clone was counted only a few times. The rearrangement uses TRBV28 and TRBJ1-5, with 8 bases aligning to TRBD1. The CDR3 loop spans 14 amino acids. Germline-derived CDR1 and CDR2 are MDHEN and SYDVKM. After removal of 5 bases from V and 6 bases from J, the junction contained 6 bases not matched to a gene. The CDR3 coding sequence is TGTGCCAGCAGTCTTAGACAGGGGATTCAGCCCCAGCATTTT. Encoded protein: CASSLRQGIQPQHF. Full variable domain (remainder filled in from reference TRBV28 and TRBJ1-5): DVKVTQSSRYLVKRTGEKVFLECVQDMDHENMFWYRQDPGLGLRLIYFSYDVKMKEKGDIPEGYSVSREKKERFSLILESASTNQTSMYLCASSLRQGIQPQHFGDGTRLSIL.

This clone was observed a few times. The chain uses TRBV6-5 and TRBJ1-2; 7 bases align to TRBD1. Germline V gene lookup returns CDR1 MNHEY and CDR2 SVGAGI. The CDR3 consists of 13 residues. The V gene end was trimmed by 6 bases and the J gene end by 8 bases; junction bases not matched to a gene: 9. The CDR3 nucleotides are TGTGCCAGCAGCGCGACAGGGTTGGAAGGCTACACCTTC. Its translation: CASSATGLEGYTF.

The chain links TRBV19 to TRBJ1-2; 10 bases are a match to TRBD1. The V gene's germline CDR1 is LNHDA and CDR2 SQIVND (reference sequence). The CDR3 is made up of 15 amino acids. The V and J ends lost 3 bases and 7 bases, in that order; junction bases with no gene match: 8. The CDR3, as DNA: TGTGCCAGTAGTATGGCCGACCGGACAGGGGGTGGCTACACCTTC. Residues: CASSMADRTGGGYTF. The full variable domain, completed using reference TRBV19 and TRBJ1-2, is DGGITQSPKYLFRKEGQNVTLSCEQNLNHDAMYWYRQDPGQGLRLIYYSQIVNDFQKGDIAEGYSVSREKKESFPLTVTSAQKNPTAFYLCASSMADRTGGGYTFGSGTRLTVV.

The rearrangement links TRBV9 to TRBJ2-7; 7 nucleotides align to TRBD1. The CDR3 has 15 amino acids. The ends lost 3 bases at V and 5 bases at J; junction bases unmatched: 11. Germline V gene data show CDR1 as SGDLS and CDR2 as YYNGEE. This CDR3 is CASSGGQASGHEQYF. In DNA form, the CDR3 reads TGTGCCAGCAGCGGAGGACAGGCCAGTGGCCACGAGCAGTACTTC. Full variable domain (outside the CDR3, taken from reference TRBV9 and TRBJ2-7): DSGVTQTPKHLITATGQRVTLRCSPRSGDLSVYWYQQSLDQGLQFLIQYYNGEERAKGNILERFSAQQFPDLHSELNLSSLELGDSALYFCASSGGQASGHEQYFGPGTRLTVT.

V is TRBV7-9 and J is TRBJ2-2; D unclear. CDR3 size: 15 residues. The V and J ends lost 3 bases and 6 bases respectively, with 14 bases between them. Germline V CDR1 and CDR2: SEHNR, FQNEAQ (reference sequence). The CDR3: CASSFSTIGSGELFF. The CDR3 region has the DNA TGTGCCAGCAGCTTTAGCACCATAGGTTCCGGGGAGCTGTTTTTT.